Reported below is one T cell receptor (beta chain). This sample stems from a study of radiation and T cells in renal cell carcinoma. V gave up 0 bases and J gave up 3 bases, with 12 bases separating them. There are 16 residues in the CDR3. Germline V gene data show CDR1 as MGHRA and CDR2 as YSYEKL. The table came from immunoSEQ multiplex PCR; TCRdb's copy has only in-frame clones and leaves some out. In the table there are 150,000 or so clones, about 88% of which are singletons. Noted time point: baseline pretreatment blood. Treatment: 15 Gy SBRT to primary tumor, nephrectomy 4 weeks later. The patient's renal cell carcinoma had clear cell pathology.

The specimen was blood, collected from a patient whose treatment included radiotherapy and nephrectomy. J is TRBJ2-1 and V is TRBV4-1, with D unclear. This clonotype was sampled from a woman in her 70s with renal cell carcinoma. This CDR3 reads CASSQESMGYYNEQFF. In DNA form, the CDR3 reads TGCGCCAGCAGCCAAGAGTCGATGGGGTACTACAATGAGCAGTTCTTC.